This TCR beta chain was recorded in a study of spatial heterogeneity in lung cancer. Background on the study: Consistent detection of more beta-chain than alpha-chain sequences was observed.

Sample time point: sample taken at primary tumor resection. The 72 donors had untreated early-stage non-small cell lung cancer. Unsorted whole RNA of tumor, nontumor lung or frozen PBMC was sequenced. Every molecule of TCR cDNA had its own unique molecular identifier. MiXCR was run by TCRdb on the 5' RACE reads, yielding one entry per CDR3 protein. The table lists some 40,000 distinct CDR3 sequences, around 3.1% of them singletons. The CDR3 has 14 amino acids. Deletions cut 2 bases from V and 5 bases from J, with 10 bases between. The germline V gene has CDR1 SGHTA and CDR2 FQGNSA. This clonotype has just a few counts.

This TCR derives from a male donor with early-stage non-small cell lung cancer. Sequenced here: normal lung tissue next to the tumor, sampled at surgery. The rearrangement joins TRBV7-2 to TRBJ1-5; no reliable D call. CDR3 residues: CASSLRGYHQPQHF. The CDR3 DNA reads as TGTGCCAGCAGCTTAAGAGGGTATCATCAGCCCCAGCATTTT.